The following is a T cell receptor beta chain sequence with its context. The antigen is undetermined. With the 5' RACE reads reprocessed, TCRdb shows one record per CDR3 protein and no DNA. The sample includes some 440,000 distinct CDR3 sequences. This record comes from a study of monozygotic twins with inflammatory bowel disease. Study-level findings and limits: None of the different T cell subtypes could be distinguished from one another. IBD patients shared fewer clonotypes with others than healthy twins, especially with disease activity.

This CDR3 is 17 amino acids long. Germline V gene sequence: CDR1 SGHRS, CDR2 YFSETQ. This rearrangement joins TRBV5-1 to TRBJ2-1. The clonotype comes from a human donor with ulcerative colitis or Crohn's disease, or a healthy co-twin of an affected twin (not recorded which). The sequencing sample was made of blood. The CDR3 is CASSHVGTGSSYNEQFF.